These 17 T cell receptor beta chains came from one sample sequenced in a study of early T cells in non-severe SARS-CoV-2 infection. MiXCR was run by TCRdb on the 5' RACE reads, yielding one entry per CDR3 protein. The data show under 45,000 distinct CDR3 sequences, 7.9% seen once. The input for sequencing was whole blood, taken at baseline. The receptors shown here come from an adult who was a healthcare worker with PCR-confirmed SARS-CoV-2 infection or an uninfected control (not recorded which).

This clonotype was seen only a few times. V gene TRBV12-3 or TRBV12-4 combines with J gene TRBJ2-1; possible D gene TRBD2, 6 bases. Trimming cost V 4 bases and J 2 bases, with 12 bases left between them. The CDR3 loop spans 15 amino acids. The CDR3 protein is CASSSAGLPYNEQFF. DNA of the CDR3: TGTGCCAGCAGTTCAGCGGGTCTCCCCTACAATGAGCAGTTCTTC.

This clonotype was counted ten times or more. V gene TRBV6-2 or TRBV6-3 combines with J gene TRBJ1-2; D perhaps matches TRBD1 (6 bases). Trimming pared 5 bases from V and 5 bases from J, leaving 12 bases between. This CDR3 has 13 residues. CDR1 is MNHEY and CDR2 is SVGEGT in the germline V gene. The CDR3 DNA is TGTGCCAGCAGTCCCCGGACAGATTATGGCTACACCTTC. It translates to CASSPRTDYGYTF.

This clonotype was observed a handful of times. The chain has TRBV10-3 and TRBJ2-3, with 8 bases lining up with TRBD2. CDR1 and CDR2 from the germline V gene are ENHRY and SYGVKD. The CDR3 runs 15 residues. V trimming: 4 bases; J trimming: 0 bases; junction bases outside the gene matches: 3. DNA for the CDR3: TGTGCCATCAGTGCGGGGGGGCCCAGCACAGATACGCAGTATTTT. Translated: CAISAGGPSTDTQYF.

This clonotype was seen at least ten times. This rearrangement joins TRBV2 to TRBJ1-1; 7 bases are shared with TRBD1. This CDR3 has 15 residues. The V gene's germline CDR1 is SNHLY and CDR2 FYNNEI. V trimming: 6 bases; J trimming: 0 bases; junction bases outside the gene matches: 7. The CDR3 sequence is CASRGQAPLNTEAFF. The CDR3 DNA is TGTGCCAGCAGAGGACAGGCCCCGTTGAACACTGAAGCTTTCTTT.

This sequence joins TRBV25-1 and TRBJ1-1; a possible D gene is TRBD1 (5 bases). The V end was cut by 9 bases, the J end by 8 bases, with 13 bases between. Germline V gives CDR1 MGHDK, CDR2 SYGVNS. This CDR3 is built from 11 residues. The CDR3 region is CASGGRAEAFF. CDR3 DNA: TGTGCCAGTGGAGGCAGGGCCGAAGCTTTCTTT.

This clonotype was detected ten times or more. The chain uses TRBV21-1 and TRBJ1-5; the table's D call, TRBD1, was not checked against the DNA. TRBV21-1 is listed as a pseudogene. The length of the CDR3 is 15 residues. The CDR3 nucleotides are TGTGCCAGCGAGGCCCGACAGGATAGCAATCAGCCCCAGCATTTT. This codes for CASEARQDSNQPQHF.

The table lists this clonotype with many counts. V gene TRBV7-6 combines with J gene TRBJ1-1, with no clear D. There are 15 residues in the CDR3. Trimming stripped 1 base from V and 1 base from J, with 10 bases between. Germline V gene lookup returns CDR1 SGHVS and CDR2 FNYEAQ. CDR3 sequence (DNA): TGTGCCAGCAGCTTAGACGGAAGAACGAACACTGAAGCTTTCTTT. Its translation is CASSLDGRTNTEAFF.

At least ten counts were recorded for this clonotype. V is TRBV3-2 and J is TRBJ2-2; the table calls TRBD1, which could not be checked here. TRBV3-2 is listed as a pseudogene. The CDR3 is 15 amino acids. CDR3 bases: TGTGCCAGCAGCCACCCGGACAGGGCCACCGGGGAGCTGTTTTTT. Translating gives CASSHPDRATGELFF.

The gene calls are TRBV6-1 and TRBJ1-1; 7 bases line up with TRBD1. Germline V gene data show CDR1 as MNHNS and CDR2 as SASEGT. This CDR3 comprises 14 residues. Germline trimming cut 6 bases from V and 4 bases from J; bases unmatched to any gene: 8. CDR3 amino acids: CASSKTGEGTEAFF. The DNA of the CDR3 is TGTGCCAGCAGCAAAACAGGGGAGGGCACTGAAGCTTTCTTT.

At least ten counts were recorded for this clonotype. This chain uses TRBV12-3 or TRBV12-4 with TRBJ2-1; tentatively, D is TRBD2 (5 bases). The CDR3 covers 17 residues. Deletions cut 5 bases from V and 3 bases from J, with 20 bases between. The CDR3 nucleotides read TGTGCCAGCAGTGTACCTCAGACGGGGAGATACTACAATGAGCAGTTCTTC. Its translation is CASSVPQTGRYYNEQFF.

The table lists this clonotype with many counts. The chain links TRBV27 to TRBJ2-1, with TRBD2 identical over 12 bases. V shed 7 bases, J shed 9 bases, and the junction held 13 bases outside the gene matches. CDR3 length equals 16 residues. Germline V gene lookup returns CDR1 MNHEY and CDR2 SMNVEV (reference sequence). The DNA of the CDR3 is TGTGCCAGCACCCTTTGGACTAGCGGGGTCCCCGGTGAGCAGTTCTTC. It is translated as CASTLWTSGVPGEQFF.

This clonotype was recorded a few times. The DNA of the CDR3 is TGTGCCAGCAGCCCTAATAGGAACATTCAGTACTTC. Translation: CASSPNRNIQYF. The chain links TRBV7-2 to TRBJ2-4, with D uncertain. The length of the CDR3 is 12 residues. Germline V lookup: CDR1 SGHTA, CDR2 FQGNSA. V was pared by 5 bases and J by 7 bases, with 9 bases between.

This clonotype was seen a few times. The V call is TRBV4-2, the J call TRBJ2-1; tentatively, D is TRBD2 (5 bases). The CDR3 extends over 16 amino acids. V lost 5 bases and J 8 bases, leaving 22 bases between the germline ends. The V gene's germline CDR1 is LGHNA and CDR2 YNFKEQ. CDR3 nucleotide sequence: TGTGCCAGCAGCGGTATGGGCCGGTTAGCCGGGGATGAGCAGTTCTTC. Translating gives CASSGMGRLAGDEQFF.

J is TRBJ1-2 and V is TRBV15; weak D call: TRBD1 (6 bases). This CDR3 comprises 14 residues. CDR1 is LNHNV and CDR2 is YYDKDF in the germline V gene (reference sequence). V lost 2 bases and J 4 bases, leaving 11 bases between the germline ends. The CDR3 sequence is CATSRSGQSYGYTF. The CDR3 nucleotides read TGTGCCACCAGCAGATCCGGACAGAGCTATGGCTACACCTTC.

This chain joins TRBV11-2 and TRBJ2-1; 10 bases fit TRBD1. Trimming took 3 bases from V and 7 from J; bases not matched to a gene: 6. From germline, CDR1 is SGHAT and CDR2 FQNNGV. This CDR3 comprises 15 residues. CDR3 bases: TGTGCCAGCAGCTTGAGGGGACAGGGGTGGAATGAGCAGTTCTTC. Translating it yields CASSLRGQGWNEQFF.

The J gene is TRBJ1-5, the V gene TRBV12-3 or TRBV12-4; TRBD1 matches 7 bases. The CDR3 has 14 amino acids. The V segment lost 0 bases and the J segment 5 bases; nucleotides outside the gene matches: 1. CDR3 residues: CASSLATGDQPQHF. The CDR3, as DNA: TGTGCCAGCAGTTTAGCAACAGGGGATCAGCCCCAGCATTTT.

This clonotype was counted at least ten times. V and J are TRBV27 and TRBJ1-2; weak D call: TRBD1 (5 bases). Germline loops: CDR1 MNHEY, CDR2 SMNVEV (reference sequence). The CDR3 is 15 residues long. The V end was cut by 0 bases, the J end by 5 bases, with 13 bases between. The CDR3 coding sequence is TGTGCCAGCAGTTTATCAGCAGGGTCGGGGTATGGCTACACCTTC. Its protein is CASSLSAGSGYGYTF.